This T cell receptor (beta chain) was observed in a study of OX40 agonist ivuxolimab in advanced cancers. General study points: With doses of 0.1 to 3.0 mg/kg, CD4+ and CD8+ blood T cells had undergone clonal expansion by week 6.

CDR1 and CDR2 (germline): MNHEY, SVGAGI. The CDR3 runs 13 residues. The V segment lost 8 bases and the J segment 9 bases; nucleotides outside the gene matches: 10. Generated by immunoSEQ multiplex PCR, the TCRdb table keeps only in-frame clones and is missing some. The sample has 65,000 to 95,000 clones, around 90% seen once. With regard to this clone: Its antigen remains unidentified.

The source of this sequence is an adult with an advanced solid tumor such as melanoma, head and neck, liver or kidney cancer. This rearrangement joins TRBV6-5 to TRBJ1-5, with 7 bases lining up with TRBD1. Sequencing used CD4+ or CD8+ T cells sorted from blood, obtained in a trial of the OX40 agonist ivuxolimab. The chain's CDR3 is CASQSTGNGPQHF. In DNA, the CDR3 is TGTGCCAGCCAATCGACAGGGAATGGGCCCCAGCATTTT.